These 25 T cell receptor beta chains originate from one sample sequenced in a study of tumor-infiltrating lymphocytes in primary liver carcinoma. Researchers generated TCR beta cDNA from approximately 450 ng of total RNA, relying on a constant-region primer. Employing slightly modified ARM-PCR, three nested multiplex PCR rounds were run, and these gave rise to the TCR beta libraries. The two initial PCR rounds, roughly 9 cycles each, used TRBV1-TRBV30 forward and C-beta reverse primers. MiXCR, run by TCRdb on the multiplex PCR reads, gives a single entry per CDR3 protein. Of about 320,000 distinct CDR3 sequences listed, roughly three fifths were seen once; the top ten hold about a sixth. It was unsorted whole blood that yielded blood RNA, and germline DNA was also extracted. Sequencing input: peripheral blood. These TCRs come from a woman in her thirties with primary liver carcinoma and hepatitis B virus infection.

This clonotype was counted many times. CDR3 DNA: TGTGCCAGCAGCTTAGTTTCTGGGAGCCCAACGACATACGAGCAGTACTTC. It codes for CASSLVSGSPTTYEQYF. This rearrangement joins TRBV11-2 to TRBJ2-7; D may be TRBD2 (5 bases). Trimming cost V 1 base and J 4 bases, with 20 bases left between them. Germline-derived CDR1 and CDR2 are SGHAT and FQNNGV. This CDR3 region has 17 residues.

The chain employs TRBV12-3 or TRBV12-4 and TRBJ2-1, with TRBD2 identical over 9 bases. The CDR3 loop spans 15 amino acids. J gave up 6 bases and V 10 bases, and 13 bases lay outside the gene matches. The CDR3 DNA sequence: TGTGCCACCCAGGTGGCGGGAGGGATTCCCAATGAGCAGTTCTTC. Translation: CATQVAGGIPNEQFF.

CDR3 region: CASSPGLAGKEEQYF. The CDR3 nucleotides read TGCGCCAGCAGTCCTGGACTAGCGGGAAAGGAAGAGCAGTACTTC. The rearrangement uses TRBV5-1 and TRBJ2-7, with 12 bases lining up with TRBD2. Germline V gives CDR1 SGHRS, CDR2 YFSETQ. Unmatched junction bases numbered 10, after V lost 5 bases and J lost 7 bases. The CDR3 loop spans 15 amino acids.

Worth noting for this clonotype: This is likely a read error, given that the CDR3 carries no conserved phenylalanine or tryptophan at its end. The gene calls are TRBV30 and TRBJ2-7; maybe TRBD1 (5 bases). The germline gives CDR1 GTSNPN, CDR2 SVGIG (reference sequence). The CDR3 spans 13 residues. V was trimmed by 5 bases and J by 4 bases, leaving 15 bases between them. CDR3 sequence: CAWGDSGHYEQYL. The CDR3 bases are TGTGCCTGGGGAGACAGTGGGCATTACGAGCAGTACCTC.

This clonotype was found a few times. V usage is TRBV29-1 and J usage is TRBJ2-7; 8 positions match TRBD1. The germline CDR1 and CDR2 sequences are SQVTM and ANQGSEA. This CDR3 spans 12 amino acids. J lost 4 bases, V lost 7 bases, and 6 bases had no gene match. The CDR3 coding sequence is TGCAGCGGAGGACAGGGTTCTTACGAGCAGTACTTC. Its protein product is CSGGQGSYEQYF.

V and J are TRBV6-2 or TRBV6-3 and TRBJ2-4; 8 bases align to TRBD1. V was pared by 4 bases and J by 0 bases, with 20 bases of the junction left unmatched. The CDR3 length is 21 residues. Germline-derived CDR1 and CDR2 are MNHEY and SVGEGT. CDR3 in amino acids: CASSLTSHPDRDNRAKNIQYF. The CDR3 DNA reads as TGTGCCAGCAGTTTGACCTCCCACCCGGACAGGGACAACCGAGCCAAAAACATTCAGTACTTC.

The chain links TRBV6-2 or TRBV6-3 to TRBJ2-2; 11 bases map to TRBD2. Germline V gives CDR1 MNHEY, CDR2 SVGEGT. With V trimmed by 9 bases and J by 2 bases, 5 bases remained unmatched. CDR3 length equals 15 residues. The CDR3 is CARSGLAGNTGELFF. CDR3 coding DNA: TGTGCCAGGAGTGGACTAGCGGGTAACACCGGGGAGCTGTTTTTT.

For this clonotype: The junction shows a germline mismatch at one end, possibly a read error. The chain recombines TRBV6-5 with TRBJ2-2; D possibly corresponds to TRBD2 (5 bases). The CDR3 is 13 amino acids. Germline assignment: CDR1 MNHEY and CDR2 SVGAGI. The CDR3 nucleotides are TGTGCCAGCAGCGTCACATTCCCCGGGGAGCTGTTATTT. Translating gives CASSVTFPGELLF.

This clonotype was counted only a few times. V usage is TRBV5-6 and J usage is TRBJ1-2; no clear D gene. The V gene's germline CDR1 is SGHDT and CDR2 YYEEEE. The CDR3 has 16 amino acids. The V gene lost 2 bases and the J gene lost 4 bases, with 18 bases spanning the gap. CDR3 coding DNA: TGTGCCAGCAGCTTTGTATCTGGGCGGTCTACCTATGGCTACACCTTC. It is translated as CASSFVSGRSTYGYTF.

As regards this clonotype: A read error may explain this, as a much larger clone is one base away. This sequence joins TRBV4-1 and TRBJ1-6; unclear D gene. CDR3 length equals 16 residues. CDR1 is MGHRA and CDR2 is YSYEKL in the germline V gene. The V end was cut by 2 bases, the J end by 0 bases, with 8 bases between. The CDR3 bases are TGCGCCAGCAGCCAAACAGAGCTCTCCTATAATTCACCCCTCCACTTT. As protein: CASSQTELSYNSPLHF.

To note about this clonotype: This may be a read error: a much more frequent sequence differs by one nucleotide. The V gene is TRBV6-5, the J gene TRBJ1-1; D may be TRBD1 (6 bases). V was cut by 6 bases and J by 10 bases, with 18 bases left in between. CDR3 length: 13 amino acids. Germline values: CDR1 MNHEY, CDR2 SVGAGI. For the CDR3, the DNA is TGTGCCAGCAGACTGAACAGGGCGGCGTTAGCTTTCTTT. Amino acids: CASRLNRAALAFF.

Comments on this clonotype: Given a much more abundant clone one base away, this may be a read error. The rearrangement joins TRBV11-1 to TRBJ2-3; 9 bases agree with TRBD2. The germline CDR1 and CDR2 sequences are SGHAT and FQDESV (reference sequence). The CDR3 runs to 15 residues. The CDR3 DNA is TGTGCCAGCAGCGGTAGCGGGGGAGCCACAGGTACGCAGTATTTT. As protein: CASSGSGGATGTQYF.

Comment on this clonotype: A read error may produce the germline difference seen at one junction end. The chain carries TRBV5-5 and TRBJ2-7, with TRBD2 identical over 8 bases. The CDR3 has 16 residues. Looked up from germline, CDR1 is SGHKS and CDR2 is YYEKEE (reference sequence). CDR3 nucleotide sequence: TGTGCCAGCAGCCACGGTGGATTAGCGGGATTCTACGAGGAGTACTTC. This sequence encodes CASSHGGLAGFYEEYF.

A note on this clonotype: An end of the junction differs from the germline gene, which may be a read error. The V call is TRBV13, the J call TRBJ2-7, with 7 bases fitting TRBD2. Germline V gives CDR1 PRHDT, CDR2 FYEKMQ (reference sequence). The length of the CDR3 is 13 residues. This CDR3 reads CASSTRTSYEQYF. The CDR3 DNA sequence: TGTGCTAGCAGCACCCGGACTAGCTACGAGCAGTACTTC.

As regards this clonotype: An end of the junction differs from the germline gene, which may be a read error. The V and J genes are TRBV11-2 and TRBJ2-1; 8 bases line up with TRBD2. The CDR3 has 15 amino acids. Germline CDR1 is SGHAT and CDR2 is FQNNGV. The CDR3 loop is CASSFGTSGYNEQLF. The CDR3 DNA sequence: TGTGCCAGCAGCTTCGGGACTAGTGGCTACAATGAGCAGCTCTTC.

About this clonotype: One end of the junction varies from germline; a read error may be responsible. The rearrangement joins TRBV10-3 to TRBJ2-5; no reliable D call. Germline CDR1 ENHRY, CDR2 SYGVKD. This CDR3 region has 15 residues. CDR3 residues: CVISDFGGSQETQYF. The CDR3 region has the DNA TGTGTCATCAGTGACTTCGGCGGTTCCCAAGAGACCCAGTACTTC.

Comments on this clonotype: The conserved final phenylalanine or tryptophan is absent from the CDR3, which likely points to a read error. The chain joins TRBV5-1 to TRBJ1-1; D ambiguous. The V gene lost 0 bases and the J gene lost 7 bases, with 10 bases spanning the gap. CDR1 and CDR2 from the germline V gene are SGHRS and YFSETQ. The CDR3 loop spans 13 amino acids. For the CDR3, the DNA is TGCGCCAGCAGCTTGGATCTCAGGATTGAAGCTTTCTCT. Its protein product is CASSLDLRIEAFS.

As for this clonotype: A junction boundary mismatches the germline segment, possibly from a read error. The CDR3 loop is CVSSSSIAGIGETQYF. In DNA form, the CDR3 reads TGTGTCAGCAGCTCATCCATAGCGGGGATAGGGGAGACCCAGTACTTC. The chain recombines TRBV11-1 with TRBJ2-5, with 8 bases that match TRBD2. The CDR3 has 16 amino acids. Germline V gene data show CDR1 as SGHAT and CDR2 as FQDESV (reference sequence).

This clonotype occurred once. One end of the junction fails to match germline, which may point to a read error. This chain uses TRBV12-3 or TRBV12-4 with TRBJ2-7; TRBD1 aligns across 9 bases. This CDR3 has 15 amino acids. The CDR3 nucleotides are TGTGCCAGCTGCTCTCTCGGGACAGGGAGCCTCGAGCAGTGCTTC. This encodes CASCSLGTGSLEQCF.

V and J are TRBV12-3 or TRBV12-4 and TRBJ1-4; TRBD1 agrees at 8 bases. There are 17 residues in the CDR3. The ends lost 7 bases at V and 5 bases at J; junction bases unmatched: 15. The CDR3 DNA sequence: TGTGCCAGCAATTTCCAGCTGGGGACAGGCCAAAATGAAAAACTGTTTTTT. This encodes CASNFQLGTGQNEKLFF.

This clonotype has a single count. This could be a read error, since a much larger clone is one nucleotide away. J is TRBJ1-5 and V is TRBV5-5, with TRBD1 identical over 10 bases. V trimming: 4 bases; J trimming: 8 bases; junction bases outside the gene matches: 12. Germline-derived CDR1 and CDR2 are SGHKS and YYEKEE (reference sequence). There are 16 residues in the CDR3. CDR3 region: CASSRNAETGGEPQHF. The DNA of the CDR3 is TGTGCCAGCAGCCGAAATGCCGAGACAGGGGGCGAGCCCCAGCATTTT.

This clonotype was counted a few times. The genes are TRBV4-1 and TRBJ2-7; 9 bases are a match to TRBD2. Losses at the gene ends were 0 bases for V and 5 bases for J; bases not matched to a gene: 5. Germline V lookup: CDR1 MGHRA, CDR2 YSYEKL. The CDR3 covers 15 residues. CDR3 bases: TGCGCCAGCAGCCAAGAGGGCGGGAGGGTCCACGAGCAGTACTTC. Its protein is CASSQEGGRVHEQYF.

The sample holds many counts of this clonotype. This chain joins TRBV6-2 or TRBV6-3 and TRBJ2-7, with D perhaps matching TRBD1 or TRBD2 (5 bases each). Deletions cut 4 bases from V and 6 bases from J, with 22 bases between. The CDR3 runs to 16 residues. CDR1 is MNHEY and CDR2 is SVGEGT in the germline V gene. The CDR3 loop reads CASSSLLEGSTSEQYF. CDR3 DNA: TGTGCCAGCAGTTCCCTACTTGAGGGGTCAACTAGCGAGCAGTACTTC.

A word on this clonotype: A read error is possible here, since a much larger clone lies one base away. This chain uses TRBV6-1 with TRBJ2-2; no clear D gene. V shed 1 base and J shed 10 bases, with 13 bases lying between them. This CDR3 has 14 residues. Germline V lookup: CDR1 MNHNS, CDR2 SASEGT. Here the CDR3 reads CASSEGLAPVELFF. The CDR3 DNA reads as TGTGCCAGCAGTGAAGGATTAGCCCCCGTGGAGCTGTTTTTT.

The sample holds one count of this clonotype. Mismatch with germline at one junction end may stem from a read error. The genes are TRBV6-1 and TRBJ1-5, with D possibly being TRBD1 (5 bases). This CDR3 spans 14 amino acids. The germline CDR1 and CDR2 sequences are MNHNS and SASEGT. CDR3 sequence reads: CTSKGINSNQRQHF. The DNA for the CDR3 is TGTACCAGTAAGGGGATAAATAGCAATCAGCGCCAGCATTTT.